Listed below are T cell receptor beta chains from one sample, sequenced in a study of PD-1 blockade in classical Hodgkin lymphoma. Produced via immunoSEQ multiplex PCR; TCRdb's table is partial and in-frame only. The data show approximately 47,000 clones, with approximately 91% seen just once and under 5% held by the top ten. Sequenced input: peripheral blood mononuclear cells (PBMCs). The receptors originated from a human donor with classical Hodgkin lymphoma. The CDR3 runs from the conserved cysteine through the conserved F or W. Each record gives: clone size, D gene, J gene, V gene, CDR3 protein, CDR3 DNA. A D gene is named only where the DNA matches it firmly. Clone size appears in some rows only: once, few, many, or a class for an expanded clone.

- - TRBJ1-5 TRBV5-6 CASSFGRAGGPQHF TGTGCCAGCAGCTTTGGGAGGGCCGGGGGTCCCCAGCATTTT
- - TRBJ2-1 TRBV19 CASSIVLRTLLGNEQFF TGTGCCAGTAGTATAGTGTTGCGCACCCTTTTGGGCAATGAGCAGTTCTTC
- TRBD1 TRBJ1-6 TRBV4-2 CASSQDIKGAGSPLHF TGTGCCAGCAGCCAAGATATCAAGGGGGCCGGTTCACCCCTCCACTTT
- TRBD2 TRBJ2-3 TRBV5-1 CASSSSGRAETDTQYF TGCGCCAGCAGCAGCTCCGGGAGGGCCGAAACAGATACGCAGTATTTT
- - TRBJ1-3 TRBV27 CASSSRASGNTIYF TGTGCCAGCAGTTCAAGAGCTTCTGGAAACACCATATATTTT
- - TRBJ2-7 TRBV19 CASSIDSQASYEQYF TGTGCCAGTAGTATAGACTCCCAAGCCTCCTACGAGCAGTACTTC
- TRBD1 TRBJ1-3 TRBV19 CASSPGQGPGNTIYF TGTGCCAGTAGTCCAGGACAGGGCCCTGGAAACACCATATATTTT
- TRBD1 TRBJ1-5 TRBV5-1 CASSTATGSFDQPQHF TGCGCCAGCAGCACCGCGACAGGGAGTTTTGACCAGCCCCAGCATTTT
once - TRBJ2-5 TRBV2 CASRPQQETQYF TGTGCCAGCAGGCCACAGCAAGAGACCCAGTACTTC
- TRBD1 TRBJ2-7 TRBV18 CASSPGTGNYEQYF TGTGCCAGCTCGCCCGGGACAGGGAACTACGAGCAGTACTTC
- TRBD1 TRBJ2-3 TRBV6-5 CASSYPPGTGGDTQYF TGTGCCAGCAGTTACCCTCCCGGGACAGGGGGAGATACGCAGTATTTT
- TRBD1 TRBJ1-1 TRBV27 CASSLSGGQGMNTEAFF TGTGCCAGCAGTTTATCGGGGGGACAGGGGATGAACACTGAAGCTTTCTTT
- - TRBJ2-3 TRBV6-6 CASSYLQGASTDTQYF TGTGCCAGCAGTTATCTACAGGGCGCCTCCACAGATACGCAGTATTTT
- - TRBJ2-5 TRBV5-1 CASSWGTDQETQYF TGCGCCAGCAGCTGGGGGACCGATCAAGAGACCCAGTACTTC
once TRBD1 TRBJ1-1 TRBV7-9 CASSPLNRGNTEAFF TGTGCCAGCAGCCCGCTAAACAGGGGGAACACTGAAGCTTTCTTT
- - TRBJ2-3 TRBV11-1 CASSLRLATTDTQYF TGTGCCAGCAGCTTGAGGCTAGCGACCACAGATACGCAGTATTTT
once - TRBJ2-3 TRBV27 CASSPRGSDTQYF TGTGCCAGCAGTCCACGGGGGTCGGATACGCAGTATTTT
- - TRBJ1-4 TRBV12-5 CASGFGTANEKLFF TGTGCTAGTGGTTTTGGGACGGCTAATGAAAAACTGTTTTTT
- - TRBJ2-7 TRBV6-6 CASSSGAHEQYF TGTGCCAGCAGTTCAGGGGCCCACGAGCAGTACTTC
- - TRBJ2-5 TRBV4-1 CASSHRLHPQTQYF TGCGCCAGCAGCCACCGCCTCCACCCCCAGACCCAGTACTTC
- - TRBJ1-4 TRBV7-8 CATTSKGRYNEKLFF TGTGCCACCACCTCCAAAGGACGGTATAATGAAAAACTGTTTTTT
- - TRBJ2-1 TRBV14 CASSQVRANEQFF TGTGCCAGCAGCCAAGTCCGTGCAAATGAGCAGTTCTTC
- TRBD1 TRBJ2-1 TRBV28 CASRDRDILYNEQFF TGTGCCAGCAGGGACAGGGATATACTATACAATGAGCAGTTCTTC
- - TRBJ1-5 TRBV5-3 CARSWPPSNRPQHF TGTGCCAGAAGCTGGCCACCGTCCAATCGGCCCCAGCATTTT
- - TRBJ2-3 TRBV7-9 CASSSLLLADFLNTQYF TGTGCCAGCAGCTCCTTATTACTAGCCGACTTCCTTAATACGCAGTATTTT
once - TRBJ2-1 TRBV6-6 CASSYSIPGVNEQFF TGTGCCAGCAGTTACTCGATCCCGGGGGTCAATGAGCAGTTCTTC
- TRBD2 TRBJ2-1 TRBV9 CASSVDGLVGNEQFF TGTGCCAGCAGCGTAGATGGACTAGTGGGAAATGAGCAGTTCTTC
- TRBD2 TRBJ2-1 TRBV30 CAWGSGREKFF TGTGCCTGGGGTAGCGGGAGGGAAAAGTTCTTC
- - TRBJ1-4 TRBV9 CASSVLGQGDEKLFF TGTGCCAGCAGCGTATTAGGGCAGGGTGATGAAAAACTGTTTTTT
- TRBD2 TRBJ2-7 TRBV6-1 CASSQTSGRHLNF TGTGCCAGCAGTCAGACTAGCGGGAGGCACTTGAACTTC
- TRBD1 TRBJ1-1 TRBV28 CASNLIQGGTEAFF TGTGCCAGCAATCTCATACAGGGGGGCACTGAAGCTTTCTTT
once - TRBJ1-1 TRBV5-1 CASSLGTLMNTEAFF TGCGCCAGCAGCCTCGGGACACTTATGAACACTGAAGCTTTCTTT
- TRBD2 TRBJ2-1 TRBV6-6 CASSLGLVYNEQFF TGTGCCAGCAGCCTTGGACTAGTCTACAATGAGCAGTTCTTC
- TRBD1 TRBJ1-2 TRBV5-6 CASSLGLGQVVYRGYTF TGTGCCAGCAGCTTGGGTTTAGGACAGGTTGTTTATCGTGGCTACACCTTC
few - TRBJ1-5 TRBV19 CASSIATPGNNQPQHF TGTGCCAGTAGTATAGCAACCCCGGGTAACAATCAGCCCCAGCATTTT
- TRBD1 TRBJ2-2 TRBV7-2 CASSRRQGGLGELFF TGTGCCAGCAGCCGGCGACAGGGGGGATTGGGGGAGCTGTTTTTT
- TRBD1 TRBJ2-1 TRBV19 CAISPGQGWNEQFF TGTGCCATAAGTCCGGGACAGGGCTGGAATGAGCAGTTCTTC
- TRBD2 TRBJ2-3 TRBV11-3 CASSSLGGRATDTQYF TGTGCCAGCAGCTCCCTGGGTGGGAGGGCCACAGATACGCAGTATTTT
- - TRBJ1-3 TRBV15 CATSPLPSSGNTIYF TGTGCCACCAGCCCGCTTCCCAGCTCTGGAAACACCATATATTTT
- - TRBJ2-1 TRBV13 CASSPDSAGRQFF TGTGCCAGCAGCCCGGACTCGGCAGGAAGGCAGTTCTTC